The rows below give T cell receptor beta chains drawn from one sample of a study of graft-versus-host responses after intestinal transplantation. TCRdb's copy holds only in-frame clones and misses some; the assay was immunoSEQ multiplex PCR. The table lists about 2,200 clones, 35% to 40% of them singletons. The source was alloreactive CD8+ T cells from a mixed lymphocyte reaction culture, collected before transplantation. Source of these receptors: a human patient who was an organ donor for intestinal transplantation. Both conserved end residues are part of each CDR3. The order of the fields is clone size, J gene, V gene, CDR3 length, D gene, CDR3 protein, CDR3 DNA. D genes are given only for firm matches. Part of the rows lack a size; the others show once, few, many or a class for expanded clones.

clone size: -; J gene: TRBJ1-1; V gene: TRBV11-2; CDR3 length: 14; D gene: -; CDR3 protein: CASSLVGGGLEAFF; CDR3 DNA: TGTGCCAGCAGCTTAGTGGGTGGGGGACTTGAAGCTTTCTTT
clone size: -; J gene: TRBJ2-2; V gene: TRBV9; CDR3 length: 16; D gene: TRBD2; CDR3 protein: CASSVASGGPTGELFF; CDR3 DNA: TGTGCCAGCAGCGTAGCTAGCGGGGGACCCACCGGGGAGCTGTTTTTT
clone size: few; J gene: TRBJ2-7; V gene: TRBV27; CDR3 length: 13; D gene: -; CDR3 protein: CASSLGSTYEQYF; CDR3 DNA: TGTGCCAGCAGTTTAGGCAGTACCTACGAGCAGTACTTC
clone size: -; J gene: TRBJ2-1; V gene: TRBV5-1; CDR3 length: 15; D gene: TRBD1; CDR3 protein: CASSWGQGSYNEQFF; CDR3 DNA: TGCGCCAGCAGCTGGGGACAGGGGAGTTACAATGAGCAGTTCTTC
clone size: -; J gene: TRBJ2-1; V gene: TRBV4-3; CDR3 length: 16; D gene: TRBD2; CDR3 protein: CASSQEYAGTINEQFF; CDR3 DNA: TGCGCCAGCAGCCAAGAATATGCGGGGACTATCAATGAGCAGTTCTTC
clone size: few; J gene: TRBJ1-1; V gene: TRBV9; CDR3 length: 13; D gene: -; CDR3 protein: CASSQTVNTEAFF; CDR3 DNA: TGTGCCAGCAGTCAGACAGTGAACACTGAAGCTTTCTTT
clone size: -; J gene: TRBJ2-7; V gene: TRBV6-5; CDR3 length: 14; D gene: -; CDR3 protein: CASSYGLGGYEQYF; CDR3 DNA: TGTGCCAGCAGTTACGGGTTAGGGGGATACGAGCAGTACTTC
clone size: few; J gene: TRBJ2-7; V gene: TRBV6-6; CDR3 length: 12; D gene: TRBD2; CDR3 protein: CASGGGSYEQYF; CDR3 DNA: TGTGCCAGCGGCGGGGGTTCCTACGAGCAGTACTTC
clone size: few; J gene: TRBJ2-7; V gene: TRBV27; CDR3 length: 14; D gene: TRBD1; CDR3 protein: CASSLGAGGREQYF; CDR3 DNA: TGTGCCAGCAGTTTAGGAGCAGGGGGCCGAGAGCAGTACTTC
clone size: -; J gene: TRBJ2-7; V gene: TRBV11-2; CDR3 length: 13; D gene: TRBD1; CDR3 protein: CASSFLTGFEQYF; CDR3 DNA: TGTGCCAGCAGCTTTTTGACAGGGTTCGAGCAGTACTTC
clone size: -; J gene: TRBJ2-6; V gene: TRBV19; CDR3 length: 16; D gene: TRBD1; CDR3 protein: CARKGQGISGANVLTF; CDR3 DNA: TGTGCCAGAAAGGGACAGGGGATCTCTGGGGCCAACGTCCTGACTTTC
clone size: few; J gene: TRBJ1-1; V gene: TRBV15; CDR3 length: 15; D gene: -; CDR3 protein: CATSLDSEANTEAFF; CDR3 DNA: TGTGCCACCAGCCTCGACAGCGAGGCGAACACTGAAGCTTTCTTT
clone size: medium-sized; J gene: TRBJ2-7; V gene: TRBV27; CDR3 length: 13; D gene: -; CDR3 protein: CASSQGTSYEQYF; CDR3 DNA: TGTGCCAGCAGTCAGGGGACCTCCTACGAGCAGTACTTC
clone size: -; J gene: TRBJ1-1; V gene: TRBV5-1; CDR3 length: 16; D gene: -; CDR3 protein: CASSLSPGAMGTEAFF; CDR3 DNA: TGCGCCAGCAGCTTGAGTCCGGGGGCAATGGGCACTGAAGCTTTCTTT
clone size: -; J gene: TRBJ2-2; V gene: TRBV6-5; CDR3 length: 13; D gene: TRBD1; CDR3 protein: CASSPGTAGELFF; CDR3 DNA: TGTGCCAGCAGCCCGGGGACAGCCGGGGAGCTGTTTTTT
clone size: few; J gene: TRBJ2-2; V gene: TRBV7-9; CDR3 length: 12; D gene: -; CDR3 protein: CASSQGSGELFF; CDR3 DNA: TGTGCCAGCAGCCAGGGGAGCGGGGAGCTGTTTTTT
clone size: few; J gene: TRBJ1-1; V gene: TRBV9; CDR3 length: 13; D gene: TRBD1; CDR3 protein: CATGTGMNTEAFF; CDR3 DNA: TGTGCCACAGGGACAGGGATGAACACTGAAGCTTTCTTT
clone size: -; J gene: TRBJ1-1; V gene: TRBV7-3; CDR3 length: 17; D gene: -; CDR3 protein: CASSLGGLPGMNTEAFF; CDR3 DNA: TGTGCCAGCAGCTTAGGGGGTCTGCCTGGGATGAACACTGAAGCTTTCTTT
clone size: -; J gene: TRBJ2-1; V gene: TRBV5-4; CDR3 length: 17; D gene: TRBD2; CDR3 protein: CASSSLLAGENYNEQFF; CDR3 DNA: TGTGCCAGCAGCTCATTACTAGCGGGGGAGAACTACAATGAGCAGTTCTTC
clone size: -; J gene: TRBJ1-1; V gene: TRBV30; CDR3 length: 14; D gene: TRBD1; CDR3 protein: CAWSWTGGSTEAFF; CDR3 DNA: TGTGCCTGGAGTTGGACAGGGGGAAGCACTGAAGCTTTCTTT
clone size: large; J gene: TRBJ1-2; V gene: TRBV4-1; CDR3 length: 16; D gene: TRBD1; CDR3 protein: CASSPPGTGGTYGYTF; CDR3 DNA: TGCGCCAGCAGCCCCCCCGGGACAGGGGGGACCTATGGCTACACCTTC
clone size: -; J gene: TRBJ1-2; V gene: TRBV29-1; CDR3 length: 12; D gene: -; CDR3 protein: CSVALTWNGYTF; CDR3 DNA: TGCAGCGTTGCCCTGACTTGGAACGGCTACACCTTC
clone size: -; J gene: TRBJ2-7; V gene: TRBV27; CDR3 length: 14; D gene: -; CDR3 protein: CASSGRMGPYEQYF; CDR3 DNA: TGTGCCAGCAGTGGACGGATGGGGCCCTACGAGCAGTACTTC
clone size: -; J gene: TRBJ1-2; V gene: TRBV2; CDR3 length: 16; D gene: -; CDR3 protein: CASSEGLGEPHAGYTF; CDR3 DNA: TGTGCCAGCAGTGAAGGTCTTGGGGAACCGCATGCGGGATACACCTTC
clone size: large; J gene: TRBJ2-1; V gene: TRBV7-8; CDR3 length: 14; D gene: -; CDR3 protein: CASSPLPGDNEQFF; CDR3 DNA: TGTGCCAGCAGCCCCCTACCCGGAGACAATGAGCAGTTCTTC
clone size: -; J gene: TRBJ1-5; V gene: TRBV18; CDR3 length: 13; D gene: -; CDR3 protein: CASSPDRGQPQHF; CDR3 DNA: TGTGCCAGCTCACCAGATCGGGGTCAGCCCCAGCATTTT
clone size: few; J gene: TRBJ2-1; V gene: TRBV27; CDR3 length: 13; D gene: -; CDR3 protein: CASSLSTAVEQFF; CDR3 DNA: TGTGCCAGCAGTTTATCGACAGCGGTTGAGCAGTTCTTC
clone size: few; J gene: TRBJ2-1; V gene: TRBV6-6; CDR3 length: 16; D gene: -; CDR3 protein: CASSVGWGAHSNEQFF; CDR3 DNA: TGTGCCAGCAGTGTGGGTTGGGGGGCCCACTCTAATGAGCAGTTCTTC
clone size: -; J gene: TRBJ2-7; V gene: TRBV28; CDR3 length: 13; D gene: -; CDR3 protein: CASSLGGLGEQYF; CDR3 DNA: TGTGCCAGCAGTTTGGGGGGTTTGGGCGAGCAGTACTTC
clone size: -; J gene: TRBJ2-5; V gene: TRBV4-2; CDR3 length: 14; D gene: -; CDR3 protein: CASSQAGPGETQYF; CDR3 DNA: TGTGCCAGCAGCCAAGCCGGCCCTGGAGAGACCCAGTACTTC
clone size: -; J gene: TRBJ2-7; V gene: TRBV6-9; CDR3 length: 15; D gene: -; CDR3 protein: CASTFSGLGSYEQYF; CDR3 DNA: TGTGCCAGCACCTTTTCAGGGTTAGGTTCCTACGAGCAGTACTTC
clone size: -; J gene: TRBJ2-7; V gene: TRBV6-7; CDR3 length: 14; D gene: -; CDR3 protein: CASSGRMGPYEQYF; CDR3 DNA: TGTGCCAGCAGTGGACGGATGGGGCCCTACGAGCAGTACTTC
clone size: -; J gene: TRBJ2-7; V gene: TRBV13; CDR3 length: 13; D gene: -; CDR3 protein: CASSLGTAYEQYF; CDR3 DNA: TGTGCCAGCAGCTTAGGCACGGCCTACGAGCAGTACTTC
clone size: medium-sized; J gene: TRBJ1-2; V gene: TRBV7-9; CDR3 length: 12; D gene: -; CDR3 protein: CASSLEGLGYTF; CDR3 DNA: TGTGCCAGCAGCTTGGAAGGGCTTGGCTACACCTTC
clone size: -; J gene: TRBJ2-7; V gene: TRBV6-6; CDR3 length: 15; D gene: TRBD2; CDR3 protein: CASSILAGGEYEQYF; CDR3 DNA: TGTGCCAGCAGTATCCTAGCGGGGGGGGAGTACGAGCAGTACTTC
clone size: -; J gene: TRBJ2-1; V gene: TRBV7-3; CDR3 length: 15; D gene: -; CDR3 protein: CASSLRGGFYNEQFF; CDR3 DNA: TGTGCCAGCAGCTTAAGGGGGGGCTTTTACAATGAGCAGTTCTTC
clone size: few; J gene: TRBJ2-5; V gene: TRBV7-3; CDR3 length: 14; D gene: -; CDR3 protein: CASSLDRMQETQYF; CDR3 DNA: TGTGCCAGCAGCTTAGACAGGATGCAAGAGACCCAGTACTTC
clone size: few; J gene: TRBJ1-6; V gene: TRBV6-6; CDR3 length: 16; D gene: -; CDR3 protein: CASRESHLSYNSPLHF; CDR3 DNA: TGTGCCAGCAGGGAGAGCCATCTCTCCTATAATTCACCCCTCCACTTT
clone size: -; J gene: TRBJ2-5; V gene: TRBV27; CDR3 length: 13; D gene: -; CDR3 protein: CASSLGSIETQYF; CDR3 DNA: TGTGCCAGCAGTTTAGGGTCGATAGAGACCCAGTACTTC
clone size: -; J gene: TRBJ2-6; V gene: TRBV1; CDR3 length: 18; D gene: -; CDR3 protein: CTSSDLGLSQSRANVLTF; CDR3 DNA: TGCACCAGCAGCGATCTTGGTTTGTCACAAAGTCGGGCCAACGTCCTGACTTTC
clone size: -; J gene: TRBJ2-3; V gene: TRBV4-3; CDR3 length: 13; D gene: -; CDR3 protein: CASSPESTDTQYF; CDR3 DNA: TGCGCCAGCAGCCCGGAGTCCACAGATACGCAGTATTTT
clone size: few; J gene: TRBJ2-7; V gene: TRBV4-3; CDR3 length: 13; D gene: -; CDR3 protein: CASSQERLLEQYF; CDR3 DNA: TGCGCCAGCAGCCAAGAGAGACTCCTCGAGCAGTACTTC
clone size: once; J gene: TRBJ2-3; V gene: TRBV4-2; CDR3 length: 15; D gene: TRBD1; CDR3 protein: CASSQGTGGADTQYF; CDR3 DNA: TGTGCCAGCAGCCAAGGGACAGGGGGCGCAGATACGCAGTATTTT
clone size: few; J gene: TRBJ2-3; V gene: TRBV7-9; CDR3 length: 15; D gene: -; CDR3 protein: CASSTLRSSTDTQYF; CDR3 DNA: TGTGCCAGCAGCACCCTAAGGTCCAGCACAGATACGCAGTATTTT
clone size: large; J gene: TRBJ1-4; V gene: TRBV6-1; CDR3 length: 16; D gene: -; CDR3 protein: CASSERAYRTNEKLFF; CDR3 DNA: TGTGCCAGCAGTGAAAGGGCGTACCGAACTAATGAAAAACTGTTTTTT
clone size: few; J gene: TRBJ2-7; V gene: TRBV6-5; CDR3 length: 13; D gene: -; CDR3 protein: CASSLGSSYEQYF; CDR3 DNA: TGTGCCAGCAGTTTAGGTAGCTCCTACGAGCAGTACTTC
clone size: large; J gene: TRBJ1-4; V gene: TRBV7-9; CDR3 length: 14; D gene: -; CDR3 protein: CASRLQGGYEKLFF; CDR3 DNA: TGTGCCAGCAGACTTCAGGGAGGGTATGAAAAACTGTTTTTT
clone size: -; J gene: TRBJ2-1; V gene: TRBV27; CDR3 length: 11; D gene: -; CDR3 protein: CASSLSDEQFF; CDR3 DNA: TGTGCCAGCAGTTTATCGGATGAGCAGTTCTTC
clone size: -; J gene: TRBJ2-6; V gene: TRBV7-9; CDR3 length: 16; D gene: -; CDR3 protein: CASSLEPSAGANVLTF; CDR3 DNA: TGTGCCAGCAGCTTAGAACCTTCTGCTGGGGCCAACGTCCTGACTTTC
clone size: few; J gene: TRBJ2-1; V gene: TRBV7-9; CDR3 length: 14; D gene: TRBD2; CDR3 protein: CASSLVASGDEQFF; CDR3 DNA: TGTGCCAGCAGCTTGGTGGCTAGCGGGGATGAGCAGTTCTTC
clone size: -; J gene: TRBJ1-2; V gene: TRBV7-9; CDR3 length: 14; D gene: TRBD1; CDR3 protein: CASSPLDRGDGYTF; CDR3 DNA: TGTGCCAGCAGCCCCCTGGACAGGGGGGATGGCTACACCTTC
clone size: -; J gene: TRBJ2-7; V gene: TRBV7-9; CDR3 length: 13; D gene: -; CDR3 protein: CASSLGRHYEQYF; CDR3 DNA: TGTGCCAGCAGCTTAGGGCGCCACTACGAGCAGTACTTC